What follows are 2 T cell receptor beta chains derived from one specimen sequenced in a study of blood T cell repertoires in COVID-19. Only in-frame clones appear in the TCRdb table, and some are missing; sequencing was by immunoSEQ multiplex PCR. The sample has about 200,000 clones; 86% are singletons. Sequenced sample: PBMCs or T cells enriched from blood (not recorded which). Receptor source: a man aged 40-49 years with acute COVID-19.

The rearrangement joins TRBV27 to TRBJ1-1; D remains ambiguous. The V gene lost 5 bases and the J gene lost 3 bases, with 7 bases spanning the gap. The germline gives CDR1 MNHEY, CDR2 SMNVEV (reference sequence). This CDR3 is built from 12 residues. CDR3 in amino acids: CASSEGDTEAFF. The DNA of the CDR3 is TGTGCCAGCAGTGAGGGAGACACTGAAGCTTTCTTT.

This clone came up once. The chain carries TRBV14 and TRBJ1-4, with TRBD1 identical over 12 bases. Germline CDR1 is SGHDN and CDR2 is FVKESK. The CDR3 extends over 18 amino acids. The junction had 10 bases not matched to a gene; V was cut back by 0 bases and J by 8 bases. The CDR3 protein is CASSQDVGQGAFGEKLFF. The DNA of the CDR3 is TGTGCCAGCAGCCAAGATGTGGGACAGGGGGCCTTCGGCGAAAAACTGTTTTTT.